What follows are 8 T cell receptor beta chains derived from one specimen sequenced in a study of cytomegalovirus exposure and HLA in healthy donors. It was with 60 Vbeta and 13 Jbeta primers that the PCR ran. Using immunoSEQ multiplex PCR, the repertoire was profiled, and TCRdb retains in-frame clones only, with some absent. The table includes fewer than 180,000 clones, 79% detected once. The sample was PBMCs. Every receptor here comes from a man aged 50 to 60 in good health and CMV-seropositive.

To note about this clone: Sequence at one end of the junction differs from germline and may be a read error. The CDR3 DNA sequence: TGTGCCACGAAAAAACAGGTCTTCGGCGAGCAGTGCTTC. As protein: CATKKQVFGEQCF. This chain connects TRBV6-5 to TRBJ2-7; possibly TRBD1 for D (5 bases). The CDR3 is 13 residues long. The germline V gene has CDR1 MNHEY and CDR2 SVGAGI.

CDR3 DNA sequence: TGTGCCAGCAGAGTTCACAGGGAAAATGAAAAACTGTTTTTT. As protein: CASRVHRENEKLFF. The chain is built from TRBV28 and TRBJ1-4, with D tentatively TRBD1 (6 bases). This CDR3 has 14 residues. Trimming took 6 bases from V and 5 from J, leaving 13 bases between them. Germline-derived CDR1 and CDR2 are MDHEN and SYDVKM.

CDR3 DNA sequence: TGTGCCAGCAGCGCTGGACTAGCGGGTGGCACAGATACGCAGTATTTT. The encoded protein is CASSAGLAGGTDTQYF. V gene TRBV7-9 combines with J gene TRBJ2-3; 11 bases align to TRBD2. This CDR3 spans 16 amino acids. Germline loops: CDR1 SEHNR, CDR2 FQNEAQ (reference sequence). V was clipped by 5 bases and J by 1 base; unmatched bases: 5. The full variable domain, its missing parts supplied by reference TRBV7-9 and TRBJ2-3, is DTGVSQNPRHKITKRGQNVTFRCDPISEHNRLYWYRQTLGQGPEFLTYFQNEAQLEKSRLLSDRFSAERPKGSFSTLEIQRTEQGDSAMYLCASSAGLAGGTDTQYFGPGTRLTVL.

The rearrangement joins TRBV6-4 to TRBJ2-3; TRBD2 matches at 11 bases. CDR3 length equals 15 residues. Trimming at V came to 4 bases and at J to 0 bases, leaving 0 bases not matched to a gene. Germline V gene lookup returns CDR1 MRHNA and CDR2 SNTAGT. DNA of the CDR3: TGTGCCAGCAGTGGACTAGCGGGAAGCACAGATACGCAGTATTTT. It translates to CASSGLAGSTDTQYF.

The V gene is TRBV28, the J gene TRBJ1-4, with D maybe TRBD1 (5 bases). Germline V gene data show CDR1 as MDHEN and CDR2 as SYDVKM. This CDR3 is built from 15 residues. The V gene lost 5 bases and the J gene lost 4 bases, with 14 bases spanning the gap. CDR3 amino acids: CASSLPRAFNEKLFF. Written as DNA, the CDR3 is TGTGCCAGCAGTCTCCCCAGGGCCTTTAATGAAAAACTGTTTTTT.

The V and J genes are TRBV28 and TRBJ2-1; no clear D. This CDR3 comprises 11 residues. Per the germline V gene, CDR1 is MDHEN and CDR2 is SYDVKM. Deletions cut 3 bases from V and 10 bases from J, with 7 bases between. The CDR3 DNA reads TGTGCCAGCAGTTTTAGAGCGGAGCAGTTCTTC. It encodes CASSFRAEQFF.

The CDR3 reads CASSGLDRDQPQHF. In nucleotides, the CDR3 is TGTGCCAGCAGTGGGCTTGACAGAGATCAGCCCCAGCATTTT. The rearrangement joins TRBV6-1 to TRBJ1-5; D perhaps matches TRBD1 (5 bases). V lost 4 bases, J lost 5 bases, and 12 bases lay in between. The CDR3 consists of 14 residues. The germline CDR1 and CDR2 sequences are MNHNS and SASEGT.

The chain is built from TRBV7-9 and TRBJ1-2; D not certain. CDR1 and CDR2 (germline): SEHNR, FQNEAQ (reference sequence). V lost 5 bases and J lost 8, with 6 bases in between. The CDR3 is made up of 10 amino acids. The CDR3 DNA is TGTGCCAGCAGCCTCTACGGCTACACCTTC. Protein sequence: CASSLYGYTF.